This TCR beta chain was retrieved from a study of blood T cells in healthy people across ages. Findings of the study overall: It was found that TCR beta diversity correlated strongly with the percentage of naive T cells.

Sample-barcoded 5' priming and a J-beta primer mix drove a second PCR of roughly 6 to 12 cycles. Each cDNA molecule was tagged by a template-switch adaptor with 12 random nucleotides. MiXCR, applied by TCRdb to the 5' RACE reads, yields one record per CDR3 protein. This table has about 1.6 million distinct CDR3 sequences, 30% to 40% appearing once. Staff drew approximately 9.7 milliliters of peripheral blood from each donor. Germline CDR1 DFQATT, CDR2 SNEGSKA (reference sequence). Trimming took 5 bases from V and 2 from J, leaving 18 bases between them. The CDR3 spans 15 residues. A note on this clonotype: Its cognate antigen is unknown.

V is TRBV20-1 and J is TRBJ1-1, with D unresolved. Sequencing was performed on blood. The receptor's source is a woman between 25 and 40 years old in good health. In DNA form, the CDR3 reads TGCAGTGCTTATTCCGACGCCCTAGGCAACACTGAAGCTTTCTTT. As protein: CSAYSDALGNTEAFF.